This TCR beta chain was documented in a study of CD8 T cells in ankylosing spondylitis. TCRdb re-called the 5' RACE reads through MiXCR, storing one row per CDR3 protein. The sample has a few hundred thousand distinct CDR3 sequences; around 19% are singletons. Findings of the study overall: Seemingly distinctive of ankylosing spondylitis blood was a TCR beta motif formed by eight highly homologous variants. Disease-associated clones were reportedly significantly overrepresented in matched ankylosing spondylitis synovial fluid.

This clonotype was seen only a few times. Its specificity is unknown. Input material: blood, either unsorted or a sorted T cell fraction (not recorded which). This receptor was taken from a male donor with ankylosing spondylitis.

CDR3 protein: CASSPRFDRDHEKLFF. Written as DNA, the CDR3 is TGTGCCAGCAGCCCACGGTTCGACAGGGACCATGAAAAACTGTTTTTT. The V gene is TRBV11-2, the J gene TRBJ1-4; 7 bases match TRBD1. Germline assignment: CDR1 SGHAT and CDR2 FQNNGV. Trimming at V came to 5 bases and at J to 6 bases, leaving 12 bases not matched to a gene. The CDR3 runs 16 residues.